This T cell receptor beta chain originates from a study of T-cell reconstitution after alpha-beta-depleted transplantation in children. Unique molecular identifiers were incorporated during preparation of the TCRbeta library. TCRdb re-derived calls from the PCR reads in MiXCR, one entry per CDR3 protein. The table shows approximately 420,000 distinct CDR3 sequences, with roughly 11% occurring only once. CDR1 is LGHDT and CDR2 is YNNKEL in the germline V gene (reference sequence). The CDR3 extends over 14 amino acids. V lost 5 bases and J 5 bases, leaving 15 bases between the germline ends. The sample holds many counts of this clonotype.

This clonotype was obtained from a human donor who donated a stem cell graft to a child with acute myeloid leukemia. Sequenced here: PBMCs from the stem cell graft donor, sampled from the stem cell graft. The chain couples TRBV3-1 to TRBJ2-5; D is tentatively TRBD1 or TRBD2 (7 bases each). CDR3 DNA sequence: TGTGCCAGCAGCTCAGGGGGGGGCAGGGAGACCCAGTACTTC. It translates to CASSSGGGRETQYF.